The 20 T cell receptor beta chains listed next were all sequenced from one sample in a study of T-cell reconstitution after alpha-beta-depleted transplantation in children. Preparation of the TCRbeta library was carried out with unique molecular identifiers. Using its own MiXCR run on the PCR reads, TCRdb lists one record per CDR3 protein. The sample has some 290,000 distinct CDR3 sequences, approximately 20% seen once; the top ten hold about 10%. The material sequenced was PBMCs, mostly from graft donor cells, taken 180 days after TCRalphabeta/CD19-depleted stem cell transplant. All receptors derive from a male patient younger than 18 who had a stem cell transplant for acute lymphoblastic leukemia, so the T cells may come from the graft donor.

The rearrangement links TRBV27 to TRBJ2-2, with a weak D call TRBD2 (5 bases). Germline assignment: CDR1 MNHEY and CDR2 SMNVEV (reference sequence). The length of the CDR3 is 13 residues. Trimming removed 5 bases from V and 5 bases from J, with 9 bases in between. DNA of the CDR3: TGTGCCAGCAGTGGACTTTCGACCGGGGAGCTGTTTTTT. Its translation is CASSGLSTGELFF.

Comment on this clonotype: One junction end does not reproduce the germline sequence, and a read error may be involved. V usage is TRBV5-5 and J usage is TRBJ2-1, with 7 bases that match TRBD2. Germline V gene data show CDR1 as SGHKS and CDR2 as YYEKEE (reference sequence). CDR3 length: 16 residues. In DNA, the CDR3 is TGTGCCAGCAGCTTGACCGGGACTAAGGGCTACAATGAGCAGTCCTTC. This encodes CASSLTGTKGYNEQSF.

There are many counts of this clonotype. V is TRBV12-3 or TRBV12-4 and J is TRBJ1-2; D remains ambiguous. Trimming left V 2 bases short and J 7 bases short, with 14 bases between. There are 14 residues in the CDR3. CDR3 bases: TGTGCCAGCAGTTTAAGAGGGCCCGGGAGTGGCTACACCTTC. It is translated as CASSLRGPGSGYTF.

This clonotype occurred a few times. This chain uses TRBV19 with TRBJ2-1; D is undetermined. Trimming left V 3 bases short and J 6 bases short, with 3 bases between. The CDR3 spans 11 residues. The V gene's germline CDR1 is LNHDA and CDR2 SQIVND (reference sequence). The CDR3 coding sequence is TGTGCCAGTAGTATGGTCAATGAGCAGTTCTTC. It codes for CASSMVNEQFF.

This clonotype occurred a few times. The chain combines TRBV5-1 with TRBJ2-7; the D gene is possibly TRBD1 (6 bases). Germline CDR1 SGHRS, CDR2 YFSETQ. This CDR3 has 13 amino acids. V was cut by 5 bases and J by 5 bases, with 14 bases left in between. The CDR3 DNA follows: TGCGCCAGCAGAACAGGGAAAGGGAACGAGCAGTACTTC. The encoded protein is CASRTGKGNEQYF.

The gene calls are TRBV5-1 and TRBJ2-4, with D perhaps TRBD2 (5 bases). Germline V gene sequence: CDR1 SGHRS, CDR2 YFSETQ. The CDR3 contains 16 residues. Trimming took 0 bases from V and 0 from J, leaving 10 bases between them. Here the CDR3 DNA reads TGCGCCAGCAGCTTGGAAAGGACTCTAGCCAAAAACATTCAGTACTTC. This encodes CASSLERTLAKNIQYF.

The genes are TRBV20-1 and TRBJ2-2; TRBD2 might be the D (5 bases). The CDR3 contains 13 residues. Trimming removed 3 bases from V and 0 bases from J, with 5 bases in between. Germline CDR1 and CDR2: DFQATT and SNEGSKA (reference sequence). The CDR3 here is CSARRANTGELFF. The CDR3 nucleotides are TGCAGTGCTAGGAGGGCGAACACCGGGGAGCTGTTTTTT.

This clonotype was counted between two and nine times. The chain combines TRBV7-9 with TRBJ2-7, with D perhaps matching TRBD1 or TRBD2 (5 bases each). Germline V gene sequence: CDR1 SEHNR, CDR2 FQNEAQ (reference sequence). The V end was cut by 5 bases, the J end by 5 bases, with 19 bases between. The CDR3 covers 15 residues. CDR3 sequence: CASSNHRDLQDEQYF. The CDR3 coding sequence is TGTGCCAGCAGCAACCACCGGGACCTCCAGGACGAGCAGTACTTC.

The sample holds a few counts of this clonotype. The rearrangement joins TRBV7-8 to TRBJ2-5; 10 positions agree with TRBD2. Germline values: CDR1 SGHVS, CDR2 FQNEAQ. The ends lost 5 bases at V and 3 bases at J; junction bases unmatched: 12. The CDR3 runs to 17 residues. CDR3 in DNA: TGTGCCAGCAGCCTAAGGACTAGCGGATGGCGGAAAGAGACCCAGTACTTC. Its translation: CASSLRTSGWRKETQYF.

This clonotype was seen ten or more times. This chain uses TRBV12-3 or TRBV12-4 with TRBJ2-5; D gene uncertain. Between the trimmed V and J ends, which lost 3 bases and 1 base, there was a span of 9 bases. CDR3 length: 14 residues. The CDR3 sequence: CASSFGGSQETQYF. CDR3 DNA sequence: TGTGCCAGCAGTTTTGGTGGGTCCCAAGAGACCCAGTACTTC.

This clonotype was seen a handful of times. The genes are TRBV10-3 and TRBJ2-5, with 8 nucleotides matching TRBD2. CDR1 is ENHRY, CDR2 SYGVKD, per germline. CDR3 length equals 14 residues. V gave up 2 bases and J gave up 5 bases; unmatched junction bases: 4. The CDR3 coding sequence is TGTGCCATCAGTGAGATAGCGGGACGGGAGACCCAGTACTTC. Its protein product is CAISEIAGRETQYF.

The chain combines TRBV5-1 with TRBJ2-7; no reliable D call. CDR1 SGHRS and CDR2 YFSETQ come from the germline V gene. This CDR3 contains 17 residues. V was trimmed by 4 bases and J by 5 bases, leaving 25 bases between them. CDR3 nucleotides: TGCGCCAGCAGCCGGCGATTTCGCGGAGAATTCTTCAACGAGCAGTACTTC. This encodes CASSRRFRGEFFNEQYF.

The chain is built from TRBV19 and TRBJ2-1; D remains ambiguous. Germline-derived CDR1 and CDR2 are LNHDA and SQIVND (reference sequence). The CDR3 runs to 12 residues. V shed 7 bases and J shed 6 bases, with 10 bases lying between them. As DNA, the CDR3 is TGTGCCAGTACCGTATCCCCCAATGAGCAGTTCTTC. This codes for CASTVSPNEQFF.

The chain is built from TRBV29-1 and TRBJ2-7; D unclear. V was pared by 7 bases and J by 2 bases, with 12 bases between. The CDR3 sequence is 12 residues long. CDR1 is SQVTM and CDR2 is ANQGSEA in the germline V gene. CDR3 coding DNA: TGCAGCGCTAATATGGGCCCCTACGAGCAGTACTTC. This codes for CSANMGPYEQYF.

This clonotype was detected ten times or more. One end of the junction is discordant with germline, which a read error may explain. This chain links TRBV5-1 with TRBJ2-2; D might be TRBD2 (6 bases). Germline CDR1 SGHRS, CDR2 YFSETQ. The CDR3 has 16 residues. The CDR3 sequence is CASTLSAASAAGELFF. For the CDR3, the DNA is TGCGCCAGCACCTTGTCGGCGGCTAGCGCGGCCGGGGAGCTGTTTTTT.

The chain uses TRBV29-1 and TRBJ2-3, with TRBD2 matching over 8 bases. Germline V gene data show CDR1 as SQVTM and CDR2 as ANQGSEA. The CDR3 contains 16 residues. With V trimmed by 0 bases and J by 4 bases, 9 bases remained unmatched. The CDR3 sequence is CSVEEGSGRWADTQYF. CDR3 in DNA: TGCAGCGTTGAAGAAGGGAGCGGGAGATGGGCAGATACGCAGTATTTT.

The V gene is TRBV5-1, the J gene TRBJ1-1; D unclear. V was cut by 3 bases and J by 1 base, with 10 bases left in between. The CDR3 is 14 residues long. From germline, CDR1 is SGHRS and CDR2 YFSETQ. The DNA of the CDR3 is TGCGCCAGCAGCTCCAACAGAACGAACACTGAAGCTTTCTTT. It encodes CASSSNRTNTEAFF.

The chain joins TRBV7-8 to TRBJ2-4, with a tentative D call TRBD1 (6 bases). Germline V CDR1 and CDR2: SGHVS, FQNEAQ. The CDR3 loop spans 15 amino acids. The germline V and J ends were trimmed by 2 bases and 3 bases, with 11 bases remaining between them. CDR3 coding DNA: TGTGCCAGCAGCTTAAGGGGGTCAGTCAAAAACATTCAGTACTTC. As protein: CASSLRGSVKNIQYF.

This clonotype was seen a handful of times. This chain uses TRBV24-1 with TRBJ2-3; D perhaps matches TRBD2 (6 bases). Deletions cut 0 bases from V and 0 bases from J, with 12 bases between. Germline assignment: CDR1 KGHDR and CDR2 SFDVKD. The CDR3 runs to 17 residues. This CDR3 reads CATSDLLTSRSTDTQYF. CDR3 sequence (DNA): TGTGCCACCAGTGATTTGCTTACTAGCCGGAGCACAGATACGCAGTATTTT.

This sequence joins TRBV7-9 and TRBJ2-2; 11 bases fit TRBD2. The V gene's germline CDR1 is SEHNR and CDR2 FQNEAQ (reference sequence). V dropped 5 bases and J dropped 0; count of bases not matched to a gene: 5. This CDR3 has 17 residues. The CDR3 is CASSQGGLAANTGELFF. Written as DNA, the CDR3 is TGTGCCAGCAGCCAAGGGGGACTAGCGGCGAACACCGGGGAGCTGTTTTTT.